This TCR beta chain is from a study of cytomegalovirus exposure and HLA in healthy donors. Study results and caveats: In vitro data verified three CMV-associated chains as specific for CMV antigens. Prediction of most subjects' HLA-A and HLA-B alleles by TCR beta sequences was reportedly accurate. Productive status was seen about 87% or about 30% of the time for most TCR beta V segments in an earlier analysis.

PCR used 60 Vbeta primers and 13 Jbeta primers. Clones were read by immunoSEQ multiplex PCR, and TCRdb kept only the in-frame ones, dropping some. In the table there are some 120,000 clones, approximately 85% of which are singletons. Notes on this clone: Its antigen is currently unknown.

This TCR derives from a woman younger than 45 in good health and CMV-seropositive. Sequences were obtained from PBMCs.

CDR3 loop: CASSTRTGEGYTF. In DNA, the CDR3 is TGCGCCAGCAGCACCCGGACAGGGGAAGGCTACACCTTC. V and J are TRBV5-1 and TRBJ1-2, with 9 bases that match TRBD1. Trimming at V came to 4 bases and at J to 8 bases, leaving 6 bases not matched to a gene. CDR1 is SGHRS, CDR2 YFSETQ, per germline. The CDR3 consists of 13 residues.